This section outlines one T cell receptor (beta chain) sequence together with its context. The target of this receptor is not known. Base qualities were left out, and no much larger clone turns up one base away. TCRbeta CDR3 regions were amplified from genomic DNA using the immunoSEQ Assay, a bias-controlled multiplex PCR. On the study's bioinformatics: The number of nucleated cells in each sample was estimated from the amplification of reference gene primers within the assay. To quantify the absolute abundance of each unique TCRbeta CDR3 rearrangement, sequence reads were collapsed and filtered. For each sample, productive Simpson clonality was calculated as the square root of Simpson's diversity index across productive rearrangements. What TCRdb holds here is the immuneACCESS table cut down to in-frame rearrangements. Part of the clones is not present; checked against another copy, under half of the missing clones reflect an unresolved V gene, and the others are unexplained. The V and J calls and clone size are taken from that table; D and trimming were inferred from the DNA. In all, the sample holds around 170,000 clones, and about 74% of those were seen once. The ten largest clones capture 3% of the sample.

These data are taken from a study of blood T cell repertoires in COVID-19 (dated by TCRdb to about 2020). Notes on the research overall: The collaborator samples originated in the United States, Italy and Spain and spanned the acute and convalescent phases of COVID-19. The repertoires were made available in a free public database intended to serve as a resource for research on the immune response to SARS-CoV-2. The prospective study material was composed of cDNA or gDNA derived from T cells, B-cell-depleted T cells, or PBMCs. Subjects who had been exposed to COVID-19, were actively infected with it, or had recovered from it provided the deeply sampled blood TCRbeta repertoires that made up the dataset. Where available, HLA class I and class II types were obtained from metadata supplied by the sample provider rather than from assay-based typing. Nearly every sample came with metadata listing a de-identified subject ID, COVID-19 status, age in years and sex. The samples were drawn from two sources: the first 160 participants of the ongoing ImmuneRACE study, and 1,254 subjects contributed by 6 global collaborators. The full study reports these points: Clinical and demographic metadata were provided uncurated, with the amount varying by source and participant.

The collaborating institutions used their own protocols to collect whole blood in K2EDTA tubes. For TCRbeta analysis, collaborators shipped samples as frozen whole blood, isolated PBMCs, or DNA extracted from either of those sample types. The TCR was taken from a woman over 75 with acute or convalescent COVID-19. Material for sequencing was peripheral blood.

The sequence in DNA is TGTGCCAGTACCCCCCTGGGGGGACGACAGCCCCAGCATTTT. Translated, this is CASTPLGGRQPQHF. Recombination connected TRBV19 to TRBJ1-5; the D segment could be TRBD1, given 5 matching bases. The trim is 7 bases for V and 7 bases for J, with a gap of 17 bases between the germline ends. Including the terminal cysteine and phenylalanine, the CDR3 comprises 14 residues. The DNA shown is the 42-base CDR3, in frame from base 1. Sequences LNHDA (CDR1) and SQIVND (CDR2) are obtained from the germline V gene (reference sequence).